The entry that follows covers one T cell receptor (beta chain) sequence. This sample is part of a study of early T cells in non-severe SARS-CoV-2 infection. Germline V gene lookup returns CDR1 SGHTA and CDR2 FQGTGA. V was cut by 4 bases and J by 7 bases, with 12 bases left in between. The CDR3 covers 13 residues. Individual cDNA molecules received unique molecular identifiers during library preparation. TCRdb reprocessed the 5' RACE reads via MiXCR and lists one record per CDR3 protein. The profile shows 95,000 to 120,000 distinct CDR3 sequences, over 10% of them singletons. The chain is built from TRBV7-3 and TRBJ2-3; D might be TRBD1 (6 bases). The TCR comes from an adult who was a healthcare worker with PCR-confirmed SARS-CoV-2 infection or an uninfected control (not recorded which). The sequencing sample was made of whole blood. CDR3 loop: CASSSRQAYTQYF. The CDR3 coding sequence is TGTGCCAGCAGCTCAAGACAGGCATATACGCAGTATTTT.